What follows are 20 T cell receptor beta chains derived from one specimen sequenced in a study of T-cell reconstitution after alpha-beta-depleted transplantation in children. The library targeted TCRbeta and was prepared with unique molecular identifiers. TCRdb re-analysed the PCR reads in MiXCR, keeping a single row per CDR3 protein. Among 600,000 to 700,000 distinct CDR3 sequences listed, approximately 15% were seen once. The specimen comprised PBMCs from the stem cell graft donor, sampled from the stem cell graft. Receptors originate from a human donor who donated a stem cell graft to a child with acute myeloid leukemia.

This clonotype showed up many times. This chain joins TRBV20-1 and TRBJ1-2; 11 bases match TRBD1. CDR3 length equals 15 residues. Looked up from germline, CDR1 is DFQATT and CDR2 is SNEGSKA (reference sequence). Germline trimming cut 3 bases from V and 4 bases from J; bases unmatched to any gene: 7. The CDR3 is CSASGQGAAGYGYTF. The CDR3 region has the DNA TGCAGTGCTAGCGGACAGGGGGCAGCGGGCTATGGCTACACCTTC.

The CDR3 loop is CSVEGQEISYEQYV. The CDR3 coding sequence is TGCAGCGTTGAAGGGCAGGAGATCTCCTACGAGCAGTACGTC. The gene calls are TRBV29-1 and TRBJ2-7; D gene uncertain. Germline loops: CDR1 SQVTM, CDR2 ANQGSEA. V was shortened by 1 base and J by 0 bases, with 10 bases between the two germline ends. This CDR3 region has 14 residues.

The genes are TRBV20-1 and TRBJ2-3; unclear D gene. CDR1 is DFQATT and CDR2 is SNEGSKA in the germline V gene (reference sequence). Deletions cut 0 bases from V and 9 bases from J, with 22 bases between. The CDR3 covers 16 residues. The CDR3 region is CSARDERSSARPTQYF. The CDR3 nucleotides read TGCAGTGCTAGAGATGAAAGGAGCAGCGCTCGCCCGACGCAGTATTTT.

The chain joins TRBV7-2 to TRBJ2-3; D tentatively reads TRBD1 or TRBD2 (5 bases each). The V and J ends lost 1 base and 2 bases respectively, with 16 bases between them. The germline CDR1 and CDR2 sequences are SGHTA and FQGNSA. The CDR3 totals 17 residues. This CDR3 is CASSLVPLGDPTDTQYF. The DNA of the CDR3 is TGTGCCAGCAGCTTAGTCCCCCTGGGGGACCCCACAGATACGCAGTATTTT.

This clonotype was detected a few times. This chain joins TRBV7-2 and TRBJ1-4; 7 nucleotides align to TRBD1. Trimming at V came to 5 bases and at J to 5 bases, leaving 5 bases not matched to a gene. In germline, CDR1 is SGHTA, CDR2 FQGNSA. The CDR3 runs to 14 residues. In DNA form, the CDR3 reads TGTGCCAGCAGCCCCGGGACAGCAAATGAAAAACTGTTTTTT. It encodes CASSPGTANEKLFF.

This clonotype was picked up many times. The genes are TRBV20-1 and TRBJ2-7, with D perhaps being TRBD1 or TRBD2 (5 bases each). Trimming shortened V by 4 bases and J by 3 bases, and 16 bases separated the two germline ends. The CDR3 is 14 amino acids. The germline V gene encodes CDR1 DFQATT and CDR2 SNEGSKA (reference sequence). Written as DNA, the CDR3 is TGCAGTGCTACCCCACAGGACTCCAACTACGAGCAGTACGTC. Translating it yields CSATPQDSNYEQYV.

This clonotype was observed a few times. J is TRBJ2-7 and V is TRBV20-1; no reliable D call. Trimming removed 5 bases from V and 1 base from J, with 12 bases in between. The CDR3 has 13 amino acids. The germline V gene encodes CDR1 DFQATT and CDR2 SNEGSKA (reference sequence). The CDR3 region is CSAGKAVSYEQYV. Here the CDR3 DNA reads TGCAGTGCTGGGAAGGCAGTGTCCTACGAGCAGTACGTC.

The rearrangement uses TRBV6-1 and TRBJ1-1; TRBD1 is a possible D gene (5 bases). In germline, CDR1 is MNHNS, CDR2 SASEGT. There are 14 residues in the CDR3. Trimming removed 7 bases from V and 0 bases from J, with 12 bases in between. This chain's CDR3 is CASTQDTLNTEAFF. The CDR3 DNA reads as TGTGCCAGCACACAGGACACTTTGAACACTGAAGCTTTCTTT.

This clonotype was observed many times. This chain joins TRBV13 and TRBJ2-3; D is possibly TRBD1 (5 bases). Germline CDR1 is PRHDT and CDR2 is FYEKMQ (reference sequence). CDR3 size: 13 residues. V was clipped by 5 bases and J by 5 bases, with 11 bases between them. Here the CDR3 reads CASSRQRGDTQYF. For the CDR3, the DNA is TGTGCCAGCAGCCGGCAAAGGGGAGATACGCAGTATTTT.

The chain combines TRBV25-1 with TRBJ2-2; possibly TRBD1 for D (6 bases). Trimming took off 6 bases at V and 7 bases at J, with 15 bases between the two ends. This CDR3 is 14 amino acids long. Per germline, CDR1 MGHDK and CDR2 SYGVNS. The CDR3 sequence is CASSLDSYFGELFF. The CDR3 DNA sequence: TGTGCCAGCAGCCTGGACAGCTACTTCGGGGAGCTGTTTTTT.

The CDR3 region is CASSLPLTRGTEYAFF. The CDR3, as DNA: TGTGCCAGCAGCTTACCACTAACTCGGGGAACAGAGTACGCTTTCTTT. This chain joins TRBV7-9 and TRBJ1-1; D unclear. V was pared by 2 bases and J by 11 bases, with 24 bases between. The V gene's germline CDR1 is SEHNR and CDR2 FQNEAQ (reference sequence). This CDR3 is 16 amino acids long.

This clonotype has ten or more counts. The chain employs TRBV20-1 and TRBJ2-7; D possibly matches TRBD1 or TRBD2 (6 bases each). Germline V gives CDR1 DFQATT, CDR2 SNEGSKA (reference sequence). V shed 6 bases and J shed 4 bases, with 22 bases lying between them. The CDR3 loop spans 15 amino acids. CDR3 sequence (DNA): TGCAGTGCAGCCCGGGACTCCAAGGGGGGTTACGAGCAGTACGTC. This encodes CSAARDSKGGYEQYV.

This clonotype was seen ten or more times. J is TRBJ2-1 and V is TRBV20-1; 7 bases line up with TRBD1. Germline CDR1 DFQATT, CDR2 SNEGSKA (reference sequence). This CDR3 has 16 residues. With V trimmed by 4 bases and J by 0 bases, 9 bases remained unmatched. The CDR3 DNA reads TGCAGTGCTATACGGGACAGAGGGAGCTCCTACAATGAGCAGTTCTTC. Protein: CSAIRDRGSSYNEQFF.

This clonotype was observed at least ten times. The CDR3 region has the DNA TGCAGTGCCAATGCAGGGGGGACCTACGAGCAGTACTTC. This codes for CSANAGGTYEQYF. The chain employs TRBV20-1 and TRBJ2-7; TRBD1 is a possible D gene (7 bases). This CDR3 comprises 13 residues. The V gene lost 6 bases and the J gene lost 2 bases, with 14 bases spanning the gap. The germline V gene encodes CDR1 DFQATT and CDR2 SNEGSKA (reference sequence).

This clonotype was detected many times. This chain connects TRBV13 to TRBJ2-5; 7 bases align to TRBD2. The CDR3 runs to 15 residues. The germline V gene has CDR1 PRHDT and CDR2 FYEKMQ (reference sequence). Trimming removed 5 bases from V and 1 base from J; junction bases left unmatched: 7. The CDR3: CASSPSERGQETQYF. CDR3 in DNA: TGTGCCAGCAGCCCATCCGAGCGGGGCCAAGAGACCCAGTACTTC.

This clonotype was detected only a few times. The rearrangement joins TRBV7-2 to TRBJ1-3, with 10 nucleotides matching TRBD1. CDR3 size: 15 residues. The J segment lost 4 bases and the V segment lost 4 bases, leaving 4 bases of the junction unmatched. CDR1 SGHTA and CDR2 FQGNSA come from the germline V gene. The CDR3 spells CASSSQTGGGNTIYF. In DNA, the CDR3 is TGTGCCAGCAGCTCCCAGACAGGGGGCGGAAACACCATATATTTT.

The sample holds a few counts of this clonotype. This rearrangement joins TRBV5-1 to TRBJ2-1, with D possibly being TRBD1 (5 bases). This CDR3 spans 13 amino acids. V lost 0 bases and J lost 9, with 10 bases in between. Germline V gene lookup returns CDR1 SGHRS and CDR2 YFSETQ. CDR3 coding DNA: TGCGCCAGCAGCTTGGAGGGGATCGGTGAGCAGTTCTTC. This sequence encodes CASSLEGIGEQFF.

This clonotype has ten or more counts. The chain uses TRBV20-1 and TRBJ1-5, with a possible D match to TRBD1 (5 bases). The V gene's germline CDR1 is DFQATT and CDR2 SNEGSKA (reference sequence). This CDR3 is built from 14 residues. V lost 5 bases, J lost 2 bases, and 13 bases lay in between. CDR3 residues: CSAWEGVRNQPQHF. CDR3 coding DNA: TGCAGTGCTTGGGAAGGGGTTCGCAATCAGCCCCAGCATTTT.

As to this clonotype: Given a much more abundant clone one base away, this may be a read error. The V and J genes are TRBV20-1 and TRBJ2-7; D remains unclear. This CDR3 contains 12 residues. Germline V lookup: CDR1 DFQATT, CDR2 SNEGSKA (reference sequence). Between the trimmed V and J ends, which lost 3 bases and 1 base, there was a span of 7 bases. The CDR3 sequence: CSASAASYEQYF. As DNA, the CDR3 is TGCAGTGCTAGCGCGGCGTCCTACGAGCAGTACTTC.

This clonotype was counted many times. The chain has TRBV20-1 and TRBJ1-2; D unresolved. The germline V gene encodes CDR1 DFQATT and CDR2 SNEGSKA (reference sequence). This CDR3 contains 17 residues. Trimming removed 0 bases from V and 0 bases from J, with 17 bases in between. CDR3 amino acids: CSARDFPLKETNYGYTF. The CDR3 nucleotides read TGCAGTGCTAGAGATTTCCCTCTTAAGGAAACTAACTATGGCTACACCTTC.